This TCR beta chain was sequenced during a study of Graves' ophthalmopathy and Graves' hyperthyroidism. General observations from the study: Blood also contained most of the expanded thyroid clonotypes above 0.001 frequency. With roughly 65% sensitivity and about 78% specificity, the model predicted ophthalmopathy progression.

This clonotype was seen many times. Its specificity is unknown. Amplified material comprised TCR beta CDR3 regions derived from RNA transcripts. An opening RT-PCR round employed HTBI primers and preceded a second-round multiplex PCR. One entry per CDR3 protein results from TCRdb running MiXCR on the multiplex PCR reads. The data hold about 640,000 distinct CDR3 sequences, with about 40% observed a single time. V lost 0 bases, J lost 2 bases, and 4 bases lay in between. The germline CDR1 and CDR2 sequences are MNHEY and SVGAGI. The length of the CDR3 is 13 residues. The chain employs TRBV6-5 and TRBJ1-1; D is unresolved. The receptor was isolated from an adult man with Graves' ophthalmopathy. Sequencing was carried out using peripheral blood. The CDR3 sequence is CASSYSLNTEAFF. CDR3 coding DNA: TGTGCCAGCAGTTACTCGTTAAACACTGAAGCTTTCTTT.